Following are 9 T cell receptor beta chains from one sample sequenced in a study of T cell responses to AZD1222 COVID-19 vaccine. Using immunoSEQ multiplex PCR, the repertoire was profiled, and TCRdb retains in-frame clones only, with some absent. Of some 100,000 clones in the sample, approximately 87% were seen once. Sequenced here: peripheral blood, sampled on day 0 of MenACWY control vaccination. The origin of the receptors is an adult in good health.

The CDR3 nucleotides are TGTGCCAGCAGAGGGCTAGCGGGAGACGAGACCCAGTACTTC. Translating it yields CASRGLAGDETQYF. The chain is built from TRBV27 and TRBJ2-5; TRBD2 matches at 10 bases. CDR1 MNHEY and CDR2 SMNVEV come from the germline V gene (reference sequence). With V trimmed by 6 bases and J by 5 bases, 6 bases remained unmatched. The CDR3 is made up of 14 amino acids.

The chain recombines TRBV28 with TRBJ1-2; D not resolved. This CDR3 spans 12 amino acids. CDR1 and CDR2 (germline): MDHEN, SYDVKM. V was pared by 5 bases and J by 5 bases, with 9 bases between. CDR3 region: CASSQLLYGYTF. CDR3 in DNA: TGTGCCAGCAGTCAACTTTTATATGGCTACACCTTC.

The rearrangement links TRBV5-5 to TRBJ1-1; D gene ambiguous. V shed 1 base and J shed 5 bases, with 15 bases lying between them. This CDR3 spans 15 amino acids. Germline V lookup: CDR1 SGHKS, CDR2 YYEKEE (reference sequence). DNA for the CDR3: TGTGCCAGCAGCTTGAGATCCGCCTTAGGGACTGAAGCTTTCTTT. It specifies CASSLRSALGTEAFF.

The rearrangement links TRBV11-2 to TRBJ2-1; TRBD2 agrees at 9 bases. V shed 4 bases, J shed 0 bases, and the junction held 4 bases outside the gene matches. Germline V CDR1 and CDR2: SGHAT, FQNNGV. The CDR3 has 16 amino acids. Here the CDR3 reads CASSSFSGSSYNEQFF. The CDR3 nucleotides read TGTGCCAGCAGCTCCTTTAGCGGGAGCTCCTACAATGAGCAGTTCTTC.

The chain is built from TRBV28 and TRBJ2-5, with 10 bases identical to TRBD1. After removal of 4 bases from V and 7 bases from J, the junction contained 9 bases not matched to a gene. Per germline, CDR1 MDHEN and CDR2 SYDVKM. CDR3 length: 15 amino acids. CDR3 sequence: CASSWGQGTLRTQYF. CDR3 nucleotide sequence: TGTGCCAGCAGTTGGGGACAGGGGACCCTTCGGACCCAGTACTTC.

A few counts support this clone. The chain is built from TRBV7-2 and TRBJ2-7, with 8 nucleotides matching TRBD2. The CDR3 extends over 15 amino acids. The trim removed 7 bases at V and 0 bases at J, leaving 8 bases unmatched. Per the germline V gene, CDR1 is SGHTA and CDR2 is FQGNSA. The CDR3 DNA follows: TGTGCCAGCACCCCAGGGGCGGGGGGCTCCTACGAGCAGTACTTC. It yields the protein CASTPGAGGSYEQYF.

V usage is TRBV27 and J usage is TRBJ1-6; 7 bases map to TRBD1. V was pared by 5 bases and J by 6 bases, with 1 base of the junction left unmatched. Germline V gene lookup returns CDR1 MNHEY and CDR2 SMNVEV (reference sequence). This CDR3 has 13 residues. Here the CDR3 reads CASSRDSNSPLHF. DNA for the CDR3: TGTGCCAGCAGTCGGGACAGTAATTCACCCCTCCACTTT.

This clone appeared a few times. The V gene is TRBV3-1 (or the pseudogene TRBV3-2), the J gene TRBJ1-4; D remains ambiguous. Germline values: CDR1 LGHDT, CDR2 YNNKEL (reference sequence). The V end was cut by 0 bases, the J end by 8 bases, with 10 bases between. The CDR3 contains 14 residues. The DNA for the CDR3 is TGTGCCAGCAGCCAAGATATCGGGCCCGAAAAACTGTTTTTT. It translates to CASSQDIGPEKLFF.

CDR3 nucleotide sequence: TGTGCCAGCAGCCTAATCCGGATAGTATTGAACACTGAAGCTTTCTTT. It encodes CASSLIRIVLNTEAFF. The chain joins TRBV6-2 or TRBV6-3 to TRBJ1-1; D gene uncertain. Germline assignment: CDR1 MNHEY and CDR2 SVGEGT. The CDR3 loop spans 16 amino acids. V was clipped by 6 bases and J by 0 bases, with 17 bases between them.